This TCR beta chain was recovered during a study of post-analysis software for immune sequencing data. Study-wide points: Normalized Chao1 diversity was significantly lower in multiple sclerosis patients than in controls. Comparison of patients with controls showed 5 or 6 TRBV segments more frequent in patients, TRBV5-6, TRBV5-1 and TRBV20-1 among them.

Germline CDR1 reads DFQATT; CDR2 reads SNEGSKA (reference sequence). The junction had 11 bases not matched to a gene; V was cut back by 3 bases and J by 1 base. This CDR3 contains 17 residues. This clonotype was counted between two and nine times. Its antigen is not identified. Libraries were made from TCR beta cDNA, and they carried unique molecular identifiers. Some 500,000 cDNA molecules were recovered from an input of roughly 0.95 to 10 million T cells. In TCRdb, the PCR reads were re-called with MiXCR into one record per CDR3 protein. The data show more than 450,000 distinct CDR3 sequences, roughly two fifths seen once.

The V and J genes are TRBV20-1 and TRBJ2-7, with 11 bases matching TRBD1. The sequence was collected from a girl between 10 and 17 years old with multiple sclerosis. Sequencing was done on a sample of blood. The CDR3 is CSARDVGGTGGSYEQYF. CDR3 coding DNA: TGCAGTGCTAGGGATGTTGGGGGGACAGGGGGTTCCTACGAGCAGTACTTC.